This T cell receptor (beta chain) was captured by sequencing in a study of blood T cell repertoires in COVID-19. The table lists this clone with a few counts. CDR3 size: 16 residues. CDR1 and CDR2 from the germline V gene are KGHSH and LQKENI. The V segment lost 2 bases and the J segment 7 bases; nucleotides outside the gene matches: 7. Per the authors' pipeline: How many nucleated cells were present was estimated from reference gene primer amplification. Assay: immunoSEQ multiplex PCR; the TCRdb copy retains only in-frame clones and omits some. Clonal size and the V and J genes are those of that table, whereas D and trimming came from the DNA. The sample gives around 370,000 clones, more than 75% of which show up once; about 1.1% is in the top ten. Assignment of participants to cohorts was predicated upon participant-reported clinical history.

The sequenced sample consisted of PBMCs or T cells enriched from blood (not recorded which). The chain has TRBV18 and TRBJ1-4, with 10 bases fitting TRBD1. This sequence originates from a woman younger than 35 who had recovered from COVID-19. The CDR3 sequence: CASSPANRTGGEKLFF. The CDR3, as DNA: TGTGCCAGCTCACCAGCAAACAGGACAGGGGGTGAAAAACTGTTTTTT.